This TCR beta chain was sequenced for a study of blood T cell repertoires in COVID-19. Background on the study: PBMCs, B-cell-depleted T cells, or T cells were the source of the cDNA or gDNA that made up the material.

V was pared by 4 bases and J by 6 bases, with 16 bases between. The CDR3 sequence is 15 residues long. The germline V gene encodes CDR1 MDHEN and CDR2 SYDVKM. Source study methods: Counts of nucleated cells, estimated from reference gene primer amplification, were obtained. Repertoires were generated with immunoSEQ multiplex PCR, while TCRdb's copy carries only in-frame clones and drops some. From that table come the V and J calls and clone size; the DNA was used to work out D and trimming. The sample carries 80,000 to 95,000 clones, 65% to 85% recorded once. The source material was peripheral blood. The origin of this receptor is a woman of 80 years or more with active or convalescent COVID-19. The gene calls are TRBV28 and TRBJ1-5, with D tentatively TRBD1 (6 bases). The CDR3 loop is CASSSPQGSGQPQHF. The CDR3 DNA is TGTGCCAGCAGTTCGCCTCAGGGGAGCGGTCAGCCCCAGCATTTT.